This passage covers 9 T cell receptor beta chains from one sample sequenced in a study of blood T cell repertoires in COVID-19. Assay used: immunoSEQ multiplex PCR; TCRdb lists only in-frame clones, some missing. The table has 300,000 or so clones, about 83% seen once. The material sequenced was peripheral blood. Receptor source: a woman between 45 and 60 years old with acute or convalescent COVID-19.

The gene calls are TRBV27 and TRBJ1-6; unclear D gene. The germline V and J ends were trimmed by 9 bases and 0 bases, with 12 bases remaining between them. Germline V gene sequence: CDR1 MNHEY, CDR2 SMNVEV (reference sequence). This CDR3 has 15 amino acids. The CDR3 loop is CASNEQSSYNSPLHF. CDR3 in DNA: TGTGCCAGTAACGAACAGAGCTCCTATAATTCACCCCTCCACTTT.

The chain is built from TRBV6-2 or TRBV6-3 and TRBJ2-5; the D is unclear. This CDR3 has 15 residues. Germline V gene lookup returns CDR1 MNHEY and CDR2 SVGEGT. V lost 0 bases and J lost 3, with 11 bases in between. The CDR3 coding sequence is TGTGCCAGCAGTTACTCGAGTGGGCAGAAAGAGACCCAGTACTTC. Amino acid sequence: CASSYSSGQKETQYF.

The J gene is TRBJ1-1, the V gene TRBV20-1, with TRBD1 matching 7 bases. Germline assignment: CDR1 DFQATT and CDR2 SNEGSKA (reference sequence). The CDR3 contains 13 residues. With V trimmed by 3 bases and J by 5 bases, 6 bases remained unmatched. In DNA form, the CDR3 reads TGCAGTGCTAGTGAGGGGGCAGGAACTGAAGCTTTCTTT. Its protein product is CSASEGAGTEAFF.

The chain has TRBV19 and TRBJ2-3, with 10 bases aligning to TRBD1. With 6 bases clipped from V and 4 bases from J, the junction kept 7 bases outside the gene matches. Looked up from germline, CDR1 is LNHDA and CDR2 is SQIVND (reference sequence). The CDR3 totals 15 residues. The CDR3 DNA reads TGTGCCAGTAGAAGACCGGGACAGGGGTCAGATACGCAGTATTTT. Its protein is CASRRPGQGSDTQYF. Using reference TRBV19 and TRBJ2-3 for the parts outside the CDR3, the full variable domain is DGGITQSPKYLFRKEGQNVTLSCEQNLNHDAMYWYRQDPGQGLRLIYYSQIVNDFQKGDIAEGYSVSREKKESFPLTVTSAQKNPTAFYLCASRRPGQGSDTQYFGPGTRLTVL.

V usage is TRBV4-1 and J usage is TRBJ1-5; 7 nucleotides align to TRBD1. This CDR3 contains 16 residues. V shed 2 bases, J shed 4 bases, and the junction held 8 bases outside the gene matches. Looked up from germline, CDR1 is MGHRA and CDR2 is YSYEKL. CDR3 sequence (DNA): TGCGCCAGCAGCCAACGGGACAGCATCGGAAATCAGCCCCAGCATTTT. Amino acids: CASSQRDSIGNQPQHF.

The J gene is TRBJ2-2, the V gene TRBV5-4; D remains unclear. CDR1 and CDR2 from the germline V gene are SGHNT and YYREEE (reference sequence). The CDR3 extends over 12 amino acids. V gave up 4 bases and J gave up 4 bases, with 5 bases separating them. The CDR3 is CASSLFTGELFF. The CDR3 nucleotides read TGTGCCAGCAGCCTTTTCACCGGGGAGCTGTTTTTT.

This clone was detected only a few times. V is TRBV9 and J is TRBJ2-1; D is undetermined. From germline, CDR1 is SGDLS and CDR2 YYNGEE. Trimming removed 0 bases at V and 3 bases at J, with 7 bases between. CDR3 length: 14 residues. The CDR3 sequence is CASSVGASYNEQFF. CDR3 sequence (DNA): TGTGCCAGCAGCGTAGGTGCCAGCTACAATGAGCAGTTCTTC.

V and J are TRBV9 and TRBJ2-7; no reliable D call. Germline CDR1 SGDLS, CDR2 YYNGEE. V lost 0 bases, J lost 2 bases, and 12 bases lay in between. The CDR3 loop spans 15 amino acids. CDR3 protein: CASSVGGGATYEQYF. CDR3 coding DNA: TGTGCCAGCAGCGTAGGTGGCGGAGCGACCTACGAGCAGTACTTC. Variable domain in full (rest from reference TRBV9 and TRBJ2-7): DSGVTQTPKHLITATGQRVTLRCSPRSGDLSVYWYQQSLDQGLQFLIQYYNGEERAKGNILERFSAQQFPDLHSELNLSSLELGDSALYFCASSVGGGATYEQYFGPGTRLTVT.

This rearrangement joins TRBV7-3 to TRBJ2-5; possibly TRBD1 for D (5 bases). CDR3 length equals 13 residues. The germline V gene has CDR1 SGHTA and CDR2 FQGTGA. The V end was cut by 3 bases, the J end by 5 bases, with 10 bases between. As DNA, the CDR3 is TGTGCCAGCAGCTTCGGCCAGGGCGAGACCCAGTACTTC. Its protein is CASSFGQGETQYF.